The TCR beta chain under discussion was sequenced for a study of response to subunit inactivated influenza vaccine. Points from the study as a whole: A suggestion made by the authors is that each seasonal influenza vaccination recruits few new T cells.

The CDR3 runs 14 residues. Germline V gene data show CDR1 as LNHNV and CDR2 as YYDKDF (reference sequence). The V end lost 4 bases, the J end lost 2 bases, and 12 bases lay between the germline ends. TCRdb independently ran MiXCR on the RT-PCR reads; one entry per CDR3 protein. This table has about 190,000 distinct CDR3 sequences, under 15% appearing once. This clonotype was recorded a few times. Its antigen remains unknown. V gene TRBV15 combines with J gene TRBJ2-7; D is tentatively TRBD1 or TRBD2 (5 bases each). The source is a man in his fifties or sixties who received an inactivated influenza vaccine. The sample here was CD8+ T cells sorted from PBMCs, taken more than 4 days after vaccination. DNA of the CDR3: TGTGCCACCAGCACACGGGACGGCGCCTACGAGCAGTACTTC. It translates to CATSTRDGAYEQYF.